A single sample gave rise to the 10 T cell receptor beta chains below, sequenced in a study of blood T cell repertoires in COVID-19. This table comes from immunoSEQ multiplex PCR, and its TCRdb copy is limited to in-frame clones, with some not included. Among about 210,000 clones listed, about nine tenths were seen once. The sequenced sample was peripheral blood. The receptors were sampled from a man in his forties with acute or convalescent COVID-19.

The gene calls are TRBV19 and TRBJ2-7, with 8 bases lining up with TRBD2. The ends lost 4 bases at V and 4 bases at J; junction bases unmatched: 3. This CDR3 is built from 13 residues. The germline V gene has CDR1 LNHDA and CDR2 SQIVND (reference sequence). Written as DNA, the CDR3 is TGTGCCAGTAGTAGCGGGAGGATGTACGAGCAGTACTTC. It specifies CASSSGRMYEQYF.

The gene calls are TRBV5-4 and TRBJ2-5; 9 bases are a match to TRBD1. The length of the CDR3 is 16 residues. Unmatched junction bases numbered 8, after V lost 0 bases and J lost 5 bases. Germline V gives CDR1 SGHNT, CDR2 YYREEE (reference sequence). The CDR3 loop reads CASSLAPGQGGETQYF. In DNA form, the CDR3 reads TGTGCCAGCAGCTTGGCCCCGGGACAGGGTGGGGAGACCCAGTACTTC. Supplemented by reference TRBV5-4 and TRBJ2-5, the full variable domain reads ETGVTQSPTHLIKTRGQQVTLRCSSQSGHNTVSWYQQALGQGPQFIFQYYREEENGRGNFPPRFSGLQFPNYSSELNVNALELDDSALYLCASSLAPGQGGETQYFGPGTRLLVL.

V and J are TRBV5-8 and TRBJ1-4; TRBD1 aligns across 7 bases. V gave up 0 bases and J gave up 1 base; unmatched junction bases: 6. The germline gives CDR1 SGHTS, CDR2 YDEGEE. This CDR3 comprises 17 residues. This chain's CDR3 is CASSLGYRGGTNEKLFF. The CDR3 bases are TGTGCCAGCAGCTTGGGTTACAGGGGAGGAACTAATGAAAAACTGTTTTTT.

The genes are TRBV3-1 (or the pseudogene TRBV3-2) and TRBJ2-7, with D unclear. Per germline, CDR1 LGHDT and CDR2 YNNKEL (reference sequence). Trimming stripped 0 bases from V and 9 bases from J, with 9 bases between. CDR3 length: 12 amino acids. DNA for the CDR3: TGTGCCAGCAGCCAAGATGTCGCGTTGCAGTACTTC. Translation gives CASSQDVALQYF.

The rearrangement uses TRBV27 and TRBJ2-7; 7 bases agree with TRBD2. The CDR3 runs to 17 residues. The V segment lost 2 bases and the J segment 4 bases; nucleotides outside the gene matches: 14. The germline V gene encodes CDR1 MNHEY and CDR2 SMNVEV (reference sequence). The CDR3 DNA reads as TGTGCCAGCAGTTTAACCCCCCAAGGCGGGAGCGTTTACGAGCAGTACTTC. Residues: CASSLTPQGGSVYEQYF.

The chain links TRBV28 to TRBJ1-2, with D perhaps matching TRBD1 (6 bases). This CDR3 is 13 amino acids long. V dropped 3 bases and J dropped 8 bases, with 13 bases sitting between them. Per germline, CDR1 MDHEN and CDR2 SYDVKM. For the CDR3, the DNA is TGTGCCAGCAGTTTTTCGGCAGGGGACGGCTACACCTTC. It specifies CASSFSAGDGYTF.

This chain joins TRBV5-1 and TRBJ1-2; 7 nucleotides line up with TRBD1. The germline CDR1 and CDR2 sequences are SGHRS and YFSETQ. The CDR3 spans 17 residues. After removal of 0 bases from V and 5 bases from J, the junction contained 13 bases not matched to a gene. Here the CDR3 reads CASSLGQGGPIIYGYTF. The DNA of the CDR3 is TGCGCCAGCAGCTTGGGGCAGGGGGGCCCAATCATATATGGCTACACCTTC.

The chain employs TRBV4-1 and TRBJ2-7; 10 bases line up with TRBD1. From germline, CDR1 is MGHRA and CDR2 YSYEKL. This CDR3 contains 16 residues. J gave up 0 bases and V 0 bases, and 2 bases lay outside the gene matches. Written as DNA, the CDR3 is TGCGCCAGCAGCCAAGATGGACAGGGGGGCTCCTACGAGCAGTACTTC. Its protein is CASSQDGQGGSYEQYF.

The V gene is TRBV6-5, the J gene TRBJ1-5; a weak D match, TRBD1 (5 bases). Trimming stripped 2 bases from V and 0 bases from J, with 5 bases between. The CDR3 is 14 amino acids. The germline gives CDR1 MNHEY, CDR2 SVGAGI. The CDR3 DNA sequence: TGTGCCAGCAGTTACAGGGGTAGCAATCAGCCCCAGCATTTT. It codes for CASSYRGSNQPQHF.

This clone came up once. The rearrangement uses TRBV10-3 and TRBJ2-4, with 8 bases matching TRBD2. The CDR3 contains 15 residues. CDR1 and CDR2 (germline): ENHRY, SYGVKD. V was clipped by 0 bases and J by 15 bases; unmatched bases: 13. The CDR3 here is CAISESSGRAVDLYF. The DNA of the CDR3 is TGTGCCATCAGTGAGTCTTCCGGGAGGGCCGTGGACCTGTACTTC.